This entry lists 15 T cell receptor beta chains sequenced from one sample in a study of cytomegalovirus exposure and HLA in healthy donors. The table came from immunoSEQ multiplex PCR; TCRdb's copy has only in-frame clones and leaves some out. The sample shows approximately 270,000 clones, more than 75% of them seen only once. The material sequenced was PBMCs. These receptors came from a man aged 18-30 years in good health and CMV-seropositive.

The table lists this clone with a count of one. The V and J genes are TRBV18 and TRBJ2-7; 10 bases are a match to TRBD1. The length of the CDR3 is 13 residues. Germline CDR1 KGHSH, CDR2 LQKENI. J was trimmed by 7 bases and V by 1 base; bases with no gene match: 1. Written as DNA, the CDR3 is TGTGCCAGCTCACCACGGGACAGGGGAGAGCAGTACTTC. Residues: CASSPRDRGEQYF.

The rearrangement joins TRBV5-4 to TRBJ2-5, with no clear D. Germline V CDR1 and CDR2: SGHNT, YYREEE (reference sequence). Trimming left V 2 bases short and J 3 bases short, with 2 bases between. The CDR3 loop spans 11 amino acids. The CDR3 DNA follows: TGTGCCAGCAGCTTCGAAGAGACCCAGTACTTC. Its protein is CASSFEETQYF.

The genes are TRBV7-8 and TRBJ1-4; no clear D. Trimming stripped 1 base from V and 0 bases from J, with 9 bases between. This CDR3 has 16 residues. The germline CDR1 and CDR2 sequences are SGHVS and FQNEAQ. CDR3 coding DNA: TGTGCCAGCAGCTTAGGGCGGGGTGCAACTAATGAAAAACTGTTTTTT. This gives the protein CASSLGRGATNEKLFF.

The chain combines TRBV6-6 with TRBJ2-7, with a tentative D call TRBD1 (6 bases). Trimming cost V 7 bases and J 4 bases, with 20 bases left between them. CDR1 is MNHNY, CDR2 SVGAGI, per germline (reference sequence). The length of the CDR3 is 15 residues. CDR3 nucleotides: TGTGCCAGCACCATAACCGGGACAACTGATTACGAGCAGTACTTC. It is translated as CASTITGTTDYEQYF.

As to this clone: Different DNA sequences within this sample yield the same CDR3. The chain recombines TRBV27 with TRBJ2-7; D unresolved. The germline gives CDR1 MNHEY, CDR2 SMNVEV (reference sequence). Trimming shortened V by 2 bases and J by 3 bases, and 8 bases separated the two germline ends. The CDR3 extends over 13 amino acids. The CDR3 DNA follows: TGTGCCAGCAGTTTAGGGCAAGACTACGAGCAGTACTTC. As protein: CASSLGQDYEQYF.

The CDR3 region is CSVSIGMNTEAFF. Here the CDR3 DNA reads TGCAGCGTTTCGATCGGGATGAACACTGAAGCTTTCTTT. V usage is TRBV29-1 and J usage is TRBJ1-1; D is undetermined. The CDR3 sequence is 13 residues long. The ends were cut back, 5 bases at V and 0 bases at J, with 10 bases in the middle. Germline V gene data show CDR1 as SQVTM and CDR2 as ANQGSEA.

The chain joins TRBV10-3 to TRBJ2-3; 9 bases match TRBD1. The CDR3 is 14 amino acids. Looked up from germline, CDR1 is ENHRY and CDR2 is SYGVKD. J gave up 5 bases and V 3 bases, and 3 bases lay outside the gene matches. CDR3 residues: CAISDSTGGDTQYF. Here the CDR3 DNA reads TGTGCCATCAGTGACTCGACAGGGGGAGATACGCAGTATTTT.

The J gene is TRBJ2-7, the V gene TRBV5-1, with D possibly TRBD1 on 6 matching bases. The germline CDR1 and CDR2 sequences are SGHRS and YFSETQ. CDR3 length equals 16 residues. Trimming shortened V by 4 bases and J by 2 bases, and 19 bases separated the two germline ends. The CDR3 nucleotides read TGCGCCAGCAGCCCCTTACACTTACAGGGCCCCTACGAGCAGTACTTC. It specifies CASSPLHLQGPYEQYF.

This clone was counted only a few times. The DNA of the CDR3 is TGCAGCGCCTCGGGACAGGGAGGCGGGGAGCTGTTTTTT. This codes for CSASGQGGGELFF. The chain links TRBV29-1 to TRBJ2-2; TRBD1 matches 9 bases. V was pared by 7 bases and J by 7 bases, with 7 bases of the junction left unmatched. This CDR3 has 13 amino acids. Per germline, CDR1 SQVTM and CDR2 ANQGSEA.

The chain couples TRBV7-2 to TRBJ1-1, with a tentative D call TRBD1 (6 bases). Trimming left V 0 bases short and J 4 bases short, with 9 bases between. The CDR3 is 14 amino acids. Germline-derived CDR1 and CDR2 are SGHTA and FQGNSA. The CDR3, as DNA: TGTGCCAGCAGCTTAGCGGAAGGGGGCACTGAAGCTTTCTTT. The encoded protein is CASSLAEGGTEAFF.

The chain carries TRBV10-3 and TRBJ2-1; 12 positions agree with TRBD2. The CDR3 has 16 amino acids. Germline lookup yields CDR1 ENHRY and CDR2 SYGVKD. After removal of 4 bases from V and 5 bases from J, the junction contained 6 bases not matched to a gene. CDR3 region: CAISAPRTSGNNEQFF. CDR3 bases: TGTGCCATCAGTGCCCCGAGGACTAGCGGGAACAATGAGCAGTTCTTC.

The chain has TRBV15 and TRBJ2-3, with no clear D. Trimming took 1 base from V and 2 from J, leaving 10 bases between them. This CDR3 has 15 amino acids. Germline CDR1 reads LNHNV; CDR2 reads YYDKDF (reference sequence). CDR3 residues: CATSRGARNTDTQYF. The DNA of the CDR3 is TGTGCCACCAGCAGAGGGGCGCGTAACACAGATACGCAGTATTTT.

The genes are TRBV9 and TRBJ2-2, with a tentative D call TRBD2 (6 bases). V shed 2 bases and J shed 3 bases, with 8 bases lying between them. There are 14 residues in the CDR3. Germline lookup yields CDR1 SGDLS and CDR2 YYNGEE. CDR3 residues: CASSVGLHTGELFF. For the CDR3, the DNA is TGTGCCAGCAGCGTGGGACTCCACACCGGGGAGCTGTTTTTT.

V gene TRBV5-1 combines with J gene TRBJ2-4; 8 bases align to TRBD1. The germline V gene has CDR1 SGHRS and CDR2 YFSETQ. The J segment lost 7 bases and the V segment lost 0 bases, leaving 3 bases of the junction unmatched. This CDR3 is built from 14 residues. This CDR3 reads CASSLDSGGNIQYF. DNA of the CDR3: TGCGCCAGCAGCTTGGATTCAGGGGGCAACATTCAGTACTTC.

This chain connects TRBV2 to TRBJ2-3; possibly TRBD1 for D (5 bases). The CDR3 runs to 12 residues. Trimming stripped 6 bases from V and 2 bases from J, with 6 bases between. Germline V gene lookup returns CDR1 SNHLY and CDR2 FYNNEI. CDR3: CASRDITDTQYF. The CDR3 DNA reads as TGTGCCAGCAGGGACATCACAGATACGCAGTATTTT.